The next 30 T cell receptor beta chains were all read from a single sample in a study of blood T cells in healthy people across ages. For the second PCR, which ran for 7 to 11 cycles, a sample-barcoded 5' primer and a J-beta primer mix were used. TCRdb recomputed calls from the 5' RACE reads with MiXCR, one row per CDR3 protein. Of 1.5 million to 2 million distinct CDR3 sequences in the sample, 39% are singletons; the top ten hold 20% to 25%. The sample taken for sequencing was blood. The origin of the receptors is a human donor in good health.

The chain carries TRBV6-2 or TRBV6-3 and TRBJ1-2; D may be TRBD1 (6 bases). CDR1 MNHEY and CDR2 SVGEGT come from the germline V gene. This CDR3 is 14 amino acids long. Trimming cost V 6 bases and J 0 bases, with 11 bases left between them. CDR3 DNA: TGTGCCAGCAGCAAACGGACAGCTAACTATGGCTACACCTTC. Protein: CASSKRTANYGYTF.

This clonotype came up many times. The V and J genes are TRBV12-3 or TRBV12-4 and TRBJ2-6; possibly TRBD2 for D (5 bases). The CDR3 is 17 amino acids. Trimming removed 8 bases from V and 0 bases from J, with 17 bases in between. This chain's CDR3 is CASCPDWAGSGANVLTF. The CDR3 coding sequence is TGTGCCAGCTGTCCGGATTGGGCGGGCTCTGGGGCCAACGTCCTGACTTTC.

CDR3 loop: CASQGGQPYNEQFF. As DNA, the CDR3 is TGTGCCAGTCAAGGAGGACAACCTTACAATGAGCAGTTCTTC. This chain uses TRBV27 with TRBJ2-1, with D tentatively TRBD1 or TRBD2 (5 bases each). Trimming removed 9 bases at V and 4 bases at J, with 16 bases between. The CDR3 spans 14 residues. The V gene's germline CDR1 is MNHEY and CDR2 SMNVEV (reference sequence).

This clonotype has only a few counts. The chain joins TRBV15 to TRBJ2-1; D is possibly TRBD2 (5 bases). Trimming removed 0 bases at V and 5 bases at J, with 14 bases between. The CDR3 loop spans 16 amino acids. Per the germline V gene, CDR1 is LNHNV and CDR2 is YYDKDF (reference sequence). CDR3 sequence reads: CATSRDRGFINNEQFF. As DNA, the CDR3 is TGTGCCACCAGCAGAGATAGAGGGTTCATCAACAATGAGCAGTTCTTC.

The V and J genes are TRBV2 and TRBJ1-1, with D maybe TRBD1 (5 bases). V lost 6 bases and J 7 bases, leaving 27 bases between the germline ends. The CDR3 loop spans 17 amino acids. The V gene's germline CDR1 is SNHLY and CDR2 FYNNEI. CDR3: CASRPGLGLGLGFEAFF. The CDR3 nucleotides are TGTGCCAGCAGACCAGGGCTGGGATTGGGATTGGGTTTTGAAGCTTTCTTT.

This rearrangement joins TRBV15 to TRBJ1-4, with TRBD1 as a possible D gene (6 bases). Germline V CDR1 and CDR2: LNHNV, YYDKDF (reference sequence). The V and J ends lost 0 bases and 3 bases respectively, with 14 bases between them. This CDR3 spans 17 amino acids. The CDR3 nucleotides read TGTGCCACCAGCAGAGATCGGGGGCCGGGAGCTAATGAAAAACTGTTTTTT. Residues: CATSRDRGPGANEKLFF.

The rearrangement links TRBV12-3 or TRBV12-4 to TRBJ2-1; D assignment may be TRBD1 or TRBD2 (5 bases each). Trimming stripped 6 bases from V and 9 bases from J, with 9 bases between. This CDR3 is 11 amino acids long. This CDR3 is CASRLGGEQFF. For the CDR3, the DNA is TGTGCCAGCAGACTTGGGGGTGAGCAGTTCTTC.

V and J are TRBV4-1 and TRBJ2-7; 7 nucleotides match TRBD2. CDR3 length: 15 residues. Germline-derived CDR1 and CDR2 are MGHRA and YSYEKL. V trimming: 4 bases; J trimming: 2 bases; junction bases outside the gene matches: 8. The CDR3 DNA sequence: TGCGCCAGCAGCCGAGGAACTAGCGTAACCTACGAGCAGTACTTC. This codes for CASSRGTSVTYEQYF.

The rearrangement uses TRBV6-5 and TRBJ2-1; no definite D call. The germline gives CDR1 MNHEY, CDR2 SVGAGI. V was cut by 7 bases and J by 1 base, with 11 bases left in between. This CDR3 is 14 amino acids long. CDR3 sequence (DNA): TGTGCCAGCACCAGGACGGTGTCCTACAATGAGCAGTTCTTC. It codes for CASTRTVSYNEQFF.

Concerning this clonotype: A much larger clone differs by one base, so this may be a read error. This chain connects TRBV5-5 to TRBJ1-4; maybe TRBD1 (5 bases). Germline-derived CDR1 and CDR2 are SGHKS and YYEKEE (reference sequence). CDR3 length equals 16 residues. DNA for the CDR3: TGTGCCAGCAACTTGGACACGGGCCCTTATGGTGAAAAACTGTTTTTT. Translating gives CASNLDTGPYGEKLFF.

This rearrangement joins TRBV7-8 to TRBJ2-3; 7 bases map to TRBD2. From germline, CDR1 is SGHVS and CDR2 FQNEAQ. This CDR3 is 16 amino acids long. V shed 2 bases and J 0 bases; nucleotides not matched to a gene: 5. Here the CDR3 reads CASSLRDGGSTDTQYF. CDR3 DNA: TGTGCCAGCAGCTTACGGGACGGGGGGAGCACAGATACGCAGTATTTT.

The rearrangement joins TRBV7-6 to TRBJ2-5; D not resolved. The V and J ends lost 2 bases and 2 bases respectively, with 9 bases between them. The CDR3 extends over 14 amino acids. CDR1 is SGHVS and CDR2 is FNYEAQ in the germline V gene. CDR3 sequence (DNA): TGTGCCAGCAGCTTAAACTGGATACAAGAGACCCAGTACTTC. Amino acids: CASSLNWIQETQYF.

The rearrangement joins TRBV7-2 to TRBJ2-4, with D maybe TRBD1 (5 bases). V lost 1 base and J lost 8, with 15 bases in between. CDR1 is SGHTA, CDR2 FQGNSA, per germline. This CDR3 has 15 amino acids. Here the CDR3 reads CASSLVNQGLDIQYF. The CDR3 DNA reads TGTGCCAGCAGCTTAGTCAATCAGGGTCTGGACATTCAGTACTTC.

V gene TRBV5-1 combines with J gene TRBJ2-7, with TRBD2 as a possible D gene (6 bases). Germline V gene sequence: CDR1 SGHRS, CDR2 YFSETQ. This CDR3 region has 14 residues. V lost 8 bases and J 2 bases, leaving 17 bases between the germline ends. The CDR3 spells CASAIADLTYEQYF. CDR3 nucleotides: TGCGCCAGTGCAATAGCGGATCTCACCTACGAGCAGTACTTC.

This sequence joins TRBV7-8 and TRBJ2-1; perhaps TRBD2 as D (6 bases). CDR1 SGHVS and CDR2 FQNEAQ come from the germline V gene. The V gene lost 1 base and the J gene lost 4 bases, with 11 bases spanning the gap. This CDR3 is 15 amino acids long. CDR3: CASSLVAGLYNEQFF. The CDR3 DNA reads TGTGCCAGCAGCTTAGTCGCGGGGCTTTACAATGAGCAGTTCTTC.

This clonotype was found once. The rearrangement uses TRBV27 and TRBJ1-2; a possible D gene is TRBD1 (6 bases). V lost 3 bases and J 6 bases, leaving 20 bases between the germline ends. CDR3 length: 16 amino acids. The germline gives CDR1 MNHEY, CDR2 SMNVEV (reference sequence). CDR3 DNA sequence: TGTGCCAGCAGTTTCGCAGGGGTTATGGGTTCGAATGGCTACACCTTC. This gives the protein CASSFAGVMGSNGYTF.

This chain connects TRBV10-3 to TRBJ2-6; 7 positions agree with TRBD1. J lost 4 bases, V lost 2 bases, and 8 bases had no gene match. The V gene's germline CDR1 is ENHRY and CDR2 SYGVKD. The CDR3 loop spans 17 amino acids. DNA for the CDR3: TGTGCCATCAGTGAGCCGGGACAGCACGGCGGGGCCAACGTCCTGACTTTC. Protein: CAISEPGQHGGANVLTF.

V and J are TRBV7-9 and TRBJ1-1; unclear D gene. The V and J ends lost 5 bases and 1 base respectively, with 14 bases between them. Germline CDR1 reads SEHNR; CDR2 reads FQNEAQ (reference sequence). The CDR3 loop spans 15 amino acids. The CDR3 region is CASSTGLGGNTEAFF. Here the CDR3 DNA reads TGTGCCAGCAGCACCGGGCTCGGCGGGAACACTGAAGCTTTCTTT.

V and J are TRBV6-2 or TRBV6-3 and TRBJ2-5; 8 positions agree with TRBD2. With V trimmed by 0 bases and J by 13 bases, 7 bases remained unmatched. The length of the CDR3 is 13 residues. Germline V gene sequence: CDR1 MNHEY, CDR2 SVGEGT. CDR3 sequence reads: CASSYSLGLEAYF. DNA of the CDR3: TGTGCCAGCAGTTACTCGTTGGGACTAGAAGCGTACTTC.

This clonotype was counted only a few times. The V and J genes are TRBV5-6 and TRBJ2-1; 8 positions match TRBD1. Germline V gene sequence: CDR1 SGHDT, CDR2 YYEEEE. Losses at the gene ends were 5 bases for V and 6 bases for J; bases not matched to a gene: 7. The CDR3 runs to 14 residues. DNA for the CDR3: TGTGCCAGCAGGATACAGACAGGGGTCAATGAGCAGTTCTTC. It encodes CASRIQTGVNEQFF.

The chain links TRBV7-2 to TRBJ1-5, with D hard to call. V was pared by 5 bases and J by 0 bases, with 14 bases between. CDR1 SGHTA and CDR2 FQGNSA come from the germline V gene. CDR3 length: 16 residues. The CDR3 sequence: CASSPEGWFSNQPQHF. The CDR3, as DNA: TGTGCCAGCAGCCCTGAAGGGTGGTTTAGCAATCAGCCCCAGCATTTT.

This chain links TRBV27 with TRBJ1-6; D gene ambiguous. V was pared by 3 bases and J by 8 bases, with 11 bases between. Germline-derived CDR1 and CDR2 are MNHEY and SMNVEV (reference sequence). The CDR3 consists of 14 residues. CDR3 in DNA: TGTGCCAGCAGTTTCGTCGGCACCCATTCACCCCTCCACTTT. It yields the protein CASSFVGTHSPLHF.

This clonotype was seen a handful of times. V and J are TRBV12-3 or TRBV12-4 and TRBJ2-7; tentatively, D is TRBD2 (6 bases). There are 16 residues in the CDR3. The V gene lost 7 bases and the J gene lost 1 base, with 20 bases spanning the gap. CDR3 coding DNA: TGTGCCAGCAAAGGAGGAGGGGACCCCTTGTCCTACGAGCAGTACTTC. Translated, it gives CASKGGGDPLSYEQYF.

This clonotype was counted between two and nine times. The chain uses TRBV27 and TRBJ2-7, with D unclear. The germline V gene has CDR1 MNHEY and CDR2 SMNVEV (reference sequence). V lost 6 bases, J lost 2 bases, and 11 bases lay in between. There are 13 residues in the CDR3. CDR3 protein: CASSRDAAYEQYF. Here the CDR3 DNA reads TGTGCCAGCAGCCGCGACGCCGCCTACGAGCAGTACTTC.

This clonotype was counted a few times. At one end, the junction sequence differs from germline, possibly due to a read error. This chain connects TRBV9 to TRBJ1-2; D remains ambiguous. Per the germline V gene, CDR1 is SGDLS and CDR2 is YYNGEE. The CDR3 consists of 14 residues. The CDR3 is CAGSVTDYSYGYTF. CDR3 bases: TGTGCCGGCAGCGTGACGGACTATAGCTATGGCTACACCTTC. The full variable domain, in which reference TRBV9 and TRBJ1-2 provide the parts outside the CDR3, is DSGVTQTPKHLITATGQRVTLRCSPRSGDLSVYWYQQSLDQGLQFLIQYYNGEERAKGNILERFSAQQFPDLHSELNLSSLELGDSALYFCAGSVTDYSYGYTFGSGTRLTVV.

The V call is TRBV20-1, the J call TRBJ2-1; 9 bases are a match to TRBD2. The J call could be wrong; TRBJ2-7 is a better fit for the DNA end. This CDR3 is 15 amino acids long. From germline, CDR1 is DFQATT and CDR2 SNEGSKA (reference sequence). For the CDR3, the DNA is TGCAGTGCGTACAGCGGGGGGAGCTCCTACAATGAGCAGTACTTC. Translation: CSAYSGGSSYNEQYF.

This rearrangement joins TRBV12-3 or TRBV12-4 to TRBJ2-4; D is possibly TRBD1 (6 bases). The J call may not be correct, given that the DNA end is closer to TRBJ2-7. This CDR3 is 15 amino acids long. The CDR3 DNA is TGTGCCAGCAGCCCCACAGGGACCACCTCCTACGAGCAGTACTTC. Translated, it gives CASSPTGTTSYEQYF.

This clonotype was counted only a few times. V and J are TRBV7-2 and TRBJ2-5; D might be TRBD2 (6 bases). The V gene's germline CDR1 is SGHTA and CDR2 FQGNSA. This CDR3 has 13 amino acids. V shed 3 bases and J shed 5 bases, with 10 bases lying between them. CDR3 DNA sequence: TGTGCCAGCAGCTTCACGCTAGCGGAGACCCAGTACTTC. Protein sequence: CASSFTLAETQYF.

The chain joins TRBV7-2 to TRBJ1-1, with a tentative D call TRBD1 (5 bases). Germline V gene lookup returns CDR1 SGHTA and CDR2 FQGNSA. The CDR3 loop spans 15 amino acids. V gave up 3 bases and J gave up 0 bases, with 11 bases separating them. CDR3 coding DNA: TGTGCCAGCAGCTTCCTAGGGACGGTGAACACTGAAGCTTTCTTT. Translating it yields CASSFLGTVNTEAFF.

In this sample, this clonotype turned up a few times. The V and J genes are TRBV7-2 and TRBJ1-1; 7 nucleotides align to TRBD1. CDR1 and CDR2 from the germline V gene are SGHTA and FQGNSA. The CDR3 length is 13 residues. The V gene end was trimmed by 6 bases and the J gene end by 5 bases; junction bases not matched to a gene: 6. The chain's CDR3 is CASSFRGTTEAFF. CDR3 DNA: TGTGCCAGCAGTTTCAGGGGGACGACTGAAGCTTTCTTT.